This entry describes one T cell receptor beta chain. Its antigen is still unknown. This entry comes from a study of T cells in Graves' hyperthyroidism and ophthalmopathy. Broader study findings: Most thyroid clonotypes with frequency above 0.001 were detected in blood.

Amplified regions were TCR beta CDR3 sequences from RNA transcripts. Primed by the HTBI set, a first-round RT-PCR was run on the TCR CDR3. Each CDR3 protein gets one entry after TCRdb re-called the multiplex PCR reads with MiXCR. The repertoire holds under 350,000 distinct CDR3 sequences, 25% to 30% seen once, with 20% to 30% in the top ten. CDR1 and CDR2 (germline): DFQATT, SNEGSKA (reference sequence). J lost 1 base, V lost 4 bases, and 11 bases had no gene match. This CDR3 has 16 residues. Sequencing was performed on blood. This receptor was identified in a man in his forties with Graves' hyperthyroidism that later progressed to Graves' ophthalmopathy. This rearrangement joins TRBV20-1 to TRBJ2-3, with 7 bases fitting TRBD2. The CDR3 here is CSAKTDFLAGTDTQYF. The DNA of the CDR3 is TGCAGTGCTAAGACCGACTTCCTAGCGGGCACAGATACGCAGTATTTT.